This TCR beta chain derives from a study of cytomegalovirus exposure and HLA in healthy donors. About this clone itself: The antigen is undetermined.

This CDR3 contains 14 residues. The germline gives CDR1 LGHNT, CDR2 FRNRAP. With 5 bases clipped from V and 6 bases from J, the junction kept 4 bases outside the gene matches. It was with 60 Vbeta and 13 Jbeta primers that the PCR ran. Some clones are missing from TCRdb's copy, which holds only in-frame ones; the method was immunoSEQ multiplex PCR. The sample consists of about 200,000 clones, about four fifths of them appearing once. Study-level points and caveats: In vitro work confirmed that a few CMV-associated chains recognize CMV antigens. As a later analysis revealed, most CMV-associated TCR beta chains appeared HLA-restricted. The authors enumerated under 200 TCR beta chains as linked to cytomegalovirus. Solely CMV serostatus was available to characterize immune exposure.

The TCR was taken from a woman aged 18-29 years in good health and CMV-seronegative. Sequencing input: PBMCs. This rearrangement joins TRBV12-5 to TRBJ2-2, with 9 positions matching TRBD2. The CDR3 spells CASGPVAGAGELFF. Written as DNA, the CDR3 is TGTGCTAGTGGTCCTGTAGCGGGGGCCGGGGAGCTGTTTTTT.